The present entry profiles one T cell receptor beta chain with its context. Antigen unknown. This entry belongs to a study of vaccination and CD4 T cells after COVID-19. For the study at large: Six males and four females, two of them Hispanic, were enrolled as convalescents. Sampling post-COVID took place a median about 95 days after diagnosis (range 35 to 161). Study observations and caveats: A nonsignificant rise from roughly 22 to 38 was seen in the median number of SARS-CoV-2-reactive clonotypes.

Scientists ran DNA taken from cultured CD4+ T cells through the Oncomine TCR Beta short-read assay for sequencing. Each CDR3 protein is one row after TCRdb ran MiXCR on the PCR reads. The sample has over 20,000 distinct CDR3 sequences, approximately 40% seen once. Treatment noted: approximately 11-day PBMC culture with coronavirus spike peptide pools or control peptides (ViraFEST assay). Under the ViraFEST approach, antigen-specific T cells were expanded with peptide pools and TCRs subsequently sequenced. Trimming took 10 bases from V and 5 from J; bases not matched to a gene: 11. Per the germline V gene, CDR1 is LGHNA and CDR2 is YNFKEQ. The CDR3 spans 14 residues.

This sequence originates from a human donor who had recovered from COVID-19. The sequencing sample was made of CD4+ T cells from blood, cultured in vitro. The chain has TRBV4-2 and TRBJ2-5, with 9 bases that match TRBD2. The CDR3 DNA reads TGTGCCACCAGTAGCGGGGGCCCAGACGAGACCCAGTACTTC. Amino acid sequence: CATSSGGPDETQYF.